This T cell receptor beta chain derives from a study of cytomegalovirus exposure and HLA in healthy donors. Study findings and constraints: Specificity for CMV antigens was confirmed in vitro for a few of the CMV-associated chains.

The protocol was immunoSEQ multiplex PCR, while the TCRdb copy is restricted to in-frame clones and leaves out a portion. The sample contains 110,000 or so clones, roughly 90% of which appear only once. As concerns this clone: Its antigen is not identified.

The CDR3 runs 19 residues. V lost 9 bases and J 5 bases, leaving 34 bases between the germline ends. The germline V gene has CDR1 MDHEN and CDR2 SYDVKM. This clonotype originated in a young woman in good health and CMV-seronegative. Sequencing input: PBMCs. The rearrangement joins TRBV28 to TRBJ1-2; D may be TRBD1 (5 bases). The CDR3 loop is CASSTAGYGTPYGSYGYTF. In DNA, the CDR3 is TGTGCCAGTTCTACGGCTGGGTACGGGACTCCCTATGGATCTTATGGCTACACCTTC.